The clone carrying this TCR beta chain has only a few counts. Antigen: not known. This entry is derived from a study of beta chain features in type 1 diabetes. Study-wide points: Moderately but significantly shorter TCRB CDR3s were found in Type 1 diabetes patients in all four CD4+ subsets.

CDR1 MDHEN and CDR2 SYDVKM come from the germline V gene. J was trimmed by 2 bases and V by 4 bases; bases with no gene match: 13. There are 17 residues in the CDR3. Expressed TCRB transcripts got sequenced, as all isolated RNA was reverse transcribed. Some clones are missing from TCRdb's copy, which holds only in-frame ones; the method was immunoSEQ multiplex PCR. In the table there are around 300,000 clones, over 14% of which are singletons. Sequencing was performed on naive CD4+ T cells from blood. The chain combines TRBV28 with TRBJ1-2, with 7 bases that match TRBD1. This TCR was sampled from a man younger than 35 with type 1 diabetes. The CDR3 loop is CASSSKVGTALNYGYTF. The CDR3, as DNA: TGTGCCAGCAGTTCTAAGGTCGGGACAGCTTTGAACTATGGCTACACCTTC.